This T cell receptor (beta chain) originates from a study of cytomegalovirus exposure and HLA in healthy donors. This clone came up a few times. Germline V gene sequence: CDR1 MNHNS, CDR2 SASEGT. With 7 bases removed from V and 1 base from J, the gap between germline ends came to 10 bases. This CDR3 is 13 amino acids long. PCR used 60 Vbeta primers and 13 Jbeta primers. TCRdb's copy holds only in-frame clones and misses some; the assay was immunoSEQ multiplex PCR. The sample shows some 120,000 clones, roughly 78% of them seen only once. Sequenced material: PBMCs. The chain is built from TRBV6-1 and TRBJ1-1; D not resolved. This sequence originates from a man aged 25 to 40 in good health and CMV-seronegative. This CDR3 is CASNPRKNTEAFF. The CDR3 DNA reads TGTGCCAGCAACCCCAGAAAGAACACTGAAGCTTTCTTT.